This T cell receptor beta chain appears in the sequencing data of a study of cytomegalovirus exposure and HLA in healthy donors. Measured with immunoSEQ multiplex PCR; TCRdb has only the in-frame clones, and not every one. The sample holds under 200,000 clones; 95% to 97% are singletons and the top ten take under 0.9%. Study results and caveats: The study put 150 to 200 TCR beta chains on its list as cytomegalovirus-associated. That first-cohort TCR clusters tended to co-occur in the 120 or so validation repertoires was found in a later analysis.

In regard to this clone: Its antigen is currently unknown.

While the first cohort had around 700 subjects, the donors belonged to the separate validation cohort of 100 to 150 subjects. Trimming stripped 1 base from V and 1 base from J, with 10 bases between. Germline CDR1 MGHRA, CDR2 YSYEKL. This CDR3 region has 15 residues. This TCR derives from a woman aged 18-30 years in good health and CMV-seronegative. This rearrangement joins TRBV4-1 to TRBJ1-1, with TRBD1 as a possible D gene (5 bases). The sample was PBMCs. CDR3 in amino acids: CASSQVGGSNTEAFF. The CDR3 bases are TGCGCCAGCAGCCAAGTCGGGGGTTCGAACACTGAAGCTTTCTTT.